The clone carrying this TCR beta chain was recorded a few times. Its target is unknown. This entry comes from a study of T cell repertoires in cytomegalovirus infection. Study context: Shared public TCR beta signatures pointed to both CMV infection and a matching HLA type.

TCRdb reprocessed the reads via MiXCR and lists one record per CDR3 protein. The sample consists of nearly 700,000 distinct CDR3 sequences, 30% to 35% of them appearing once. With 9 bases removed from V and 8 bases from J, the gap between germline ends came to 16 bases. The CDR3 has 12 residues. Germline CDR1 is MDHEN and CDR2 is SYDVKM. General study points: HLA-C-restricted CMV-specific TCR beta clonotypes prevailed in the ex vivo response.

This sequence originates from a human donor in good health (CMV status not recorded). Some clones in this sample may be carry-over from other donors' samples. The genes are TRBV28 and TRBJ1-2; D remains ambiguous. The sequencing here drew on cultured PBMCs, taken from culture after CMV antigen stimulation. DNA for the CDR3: TGTGCCAGTAGCATGGCGGTCGGCGGCTACACCTTC. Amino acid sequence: CASSMAVGGYTF.